This T cell receptor beta chain was recorded in a study of control samples from healthy donors and cancer patients. This CDR3 is built from 15 residues. Germline V gives CDR1 LNHDA, CDR2 SQIVND (reference sequence). V trimming: 5 bases; J trimming: 6 bases; junction bases outside the gene matches: 5. The table came from immunoSEQ multiplex PCR; TCRdb's copy has only in-frame clones and leaves some out. The data show about 76,000 clones, with about 89% seen just once and 9.5% held by the top ten. This clone appeared a few times. The sample was PBMCs. The sequence was obtained from a woman in her forties or fifties with colorectal cancer. This chain links TRBV19 with TRBJ1-6, with TRBD1 identical over 9 bases. The DNA for the CDR3 is TGTGCCAGTAGTCTACTACAGGGGGCTAATTCACCCCTCCACTTT. Protein sequence: CASSLLQGANSPLHF.